These T cell receptor beta chains were read from a single sample in a study of T-cell memory formation after mild COVID-19. Via MiXCR, TCRdb re-called the 5' RACE reads, giving one row per CDR3 protein. The sample has just over 400,000 distinct CDR3 sequences, around 22% seen once. The sample taken for sequencing was PBMCs or a T cell subset sorted from them (not recorded which). These receptors all stem from an adult woman who had mild COVID-19 (a few samples of this study predate the infection). Cell type and time point are not known. Both conserved end residues are part of each CDR3. D genes are given only for firm matches. Rows may omit the clone size; those that give it use once, few, many or a size class.

cdr3_aa cdr3_nt j_call v_call clone_size d_call
CSVGGYEQYF TGCAGCGTAGGAGGGTACGAGCAGTACTTC TRBJ2-7 TRBV29-1 few NA
CASCRLSGNQPQHF TGTGCCAGCTGTAGGCTTAGTGGCAATCAGCCCCAGCATTTT TRBJ1-5 TRBV2 few NA
CASSSTTGAFLF TGTGCCAGCAGTTCAACTACTGGGGCCTTTCTCTTC TRBJ1-2 TRBV6-2/TRBV6-3 few NA
CASRRDGPTGGNQPQHF TGTGCCAGCCGCCGGGACGGACCGACGGGGGGGAATCAGCCCCAGCATTTT TRBJ1-5 TRBV6-1 few NA
CASSAPGTYYEQYF TGTGCCAGCAGCGCCCCCGGGACTTACTACGAGCAGTACTTC TRBJ2-7 TRBV7-9 many NA
CASSSTGQLKEKLFF TGTGCCAGCAGCTCAACGGGACAGCTGAAGGAAAAACTGTTTTTT TRBJ1-4 TRBV11-2 few TRBD1
CASSLGGMGYNEQFF TGTGCCAGCAGTTTAGGAGGGATGGGGTACAATGAGCAGTTCTTC TRBJ2-1 TRBV12-3/TRBV12-4 NA NA
CASSLGLAGGSADTQYF TGCGCCAGCAGCTTGGGCCTAGCGGGAGGTTCCGCAGATACGCAGTATTTT TRBJ2-3 TRBV5-1 few TRBD2
CASSQEAGGSYNEQFF TGTGCCAGCAGCCAAGAAGCGGGAGGCTCCTACAATGAGCAGTTCTTC TRBJ2-1 TRBV3-1 few TRBD2
CASSQQGVAGELFF TGCGCCAGCAGCCAACAGGGAGTGGCCGGGGAGCTGTTTTTT TRBJ2-2 TRBV4-1 few NA
CASSQGGQGSTYNEQFF TGTGCCAGCAGCCAAGGGGGGCAGGGGTCTACCTACAATGAGCAGTTCTTC TRBJ2-1 TRBV4-2 many NA
CASSLDARADTQYF TGCGCCAGCAGCTTGGATGCTAGAGCAGATACGCAGTATTTT TRBJ2-3 TRBV5-1 NA NA
CASSPNIGTQYF TGTGCCAGCAGTCCGAACATAGGGACCCAGTACTTC TRBJ2-5 TRBV27 NA NA
CASSAPGTGLHEQFF TGTGCCAGCTCCGCCCCCGGGACAGGGCTTCATGAGCAGTTCTTC TRBJ2-1 TRBV25-1 few TRBD1
CASSEQPSGVSYNEQFF TGTGCCAGCAGTGAACAGCCTAGCGGGGTATCCTACAATGAGCAGTTCTTC TRBJ2-1 TRBV25-1 NA TRBD2
CSVEEYRIPWATGDGYTF TGCAGCGTTGAAGAGTATAGGATCCCATGGGCTACAGGGGATGGCTACACCTTC TRBJ1-2 TRBV29-1 NA TRBD1
CASSLGLVGTDTQYF TGTGCCAGCAGCCTAGGACTAGTTGGCACAGATACGCAGTATTTT TRBJ2-3 TRBV7-9 few TRBD2
CASSLLWDRRNTIYF TGTGCCAGCAGCTTACTGTGGGACAGGAGGAACACCATATATTTT TRBJ1-3 TRBV7-2 few TRBD1
CASSLSWGGAGNTIYF TGTGCCAGCAGCTTATCCTGGGGGGGGGCTGGAAACACCATATATTTT TRBJ1-3 TRBV7-2 few NA
CASRVSGRGEHFF TGTGCCAGCAGGGTTAGCGGGAGAGGTGAGCATTTCTTC TRBJ2-1 TRBV12-3/TRBV12-4 NA TRBD2
CASSPSINYGYTF TGTGCCAGCAGCCCGAGTATCAACTATGGCTACACCTTC TRBJ1-2 TRBV3-1 many NA
CAISESRVKAFF TGTGCCATCAGTGAGTCGAGGGTTAAAGCTTTCTTT TRBJ1-1 TRBV10-3 few NA
CASSPAVDYEQYF TGTGCCAGCTCGCCAGCCGTTGACTACGAGCAGTACTTC TRBJ2-7 TRBV6-5 few NA
CASSSYSGGGGEQFF TGCGCCAGCAGCTCCTACTCAGGGGGGGGCGGGGAGCAGTTCTTC TRBJ2-1 TRBV5-1 NA NA
CAISESELETDTQYF TGTGCCATCAGTGAGTCGGAGCTCGAGACAGATACGCAGTATTTT TRBJ2-3 TRBV10-3 few NA
CASSLDGPSTDTQYF TGTGCCAGCAGTTTGGATGGTCCCAGCACAGATACGCAGTATTTT TRBJ2-3 TRBV12-3/TRBV12-4 NA NA